This TCR beta chain is from a study of shared clonotypes between healthy human individuals. Overall study findings and caveats: Shared clonotypes: about 5% naive CD4, about 4% naive CD8, about 2.5% memory CD4, 0.4% memory CD8.

As regards this clone: Its target is unknown.

The assay was immunoSEQ multiplex PCR, and TCRdb's table has in-frame clones only and misses some. The data hold about 750,000 clones, with approximately 92% observed a single time. V was clipped by 4 bases and J by 1 base, with 1 base between them. The CDR3 is 11 amino acids. Per germline, CDR1 SGHTA and CDR2 FQGNSA. Naive-designated CD8 cells lacked CD45RO, were positively enriched for CCR7, and omitted terminally differentiated effector memory CD45RA+ cells. This rearrangement joins TRBV7-2 to TRBJ2-5; D uncertain. Sequenced: naive CD8+ T cells sorted from blood. The receptor was isolated from a young man in good health. The CDR3 sequence: CASSSQETQYF. The CDR3 bases are TGTGCCAGCAGCTCCCAAGAGACCCAGTACTTC. The full variable domain, in which reference TRBV7-2 and TRBJ2-5 provide the parts outside the CDR3, is GAGVSQSPSNKVTEKGKDVELRCDPISGHTALYWYRQSLGQGLEFLIYFQGNSAPDKSGLPSDRFSAERTGGSVSTLTIQRTQQEDSAVYLCASSSQETQYFGPGTRLLVL.